Listed here are 15 T cell receptor beta chains from one sample, sequenced in a study of T cells in Graves' hyperthyroidism and ophthalmopathy. The CDR3 regions of TCR beta were amplified from RNA transcripts. HTBI primers were the set used in a first-round RT-PCR of the TCR CDR3. TCRdb fed the multiplex PCR reads into MiXCR, producing one record per CDR3 protein. The table shows 700,000 to 950,000 distinct CDR3 sequences, with around 40% occurring only once. Material: blood. Every receptor here comes from a woman between 40 and 50 years old with Graves' hyperthyroidism.

The table lists this clonotype with a few counts. The rearrangement uses TRBV5-6 and TRBJ1-5; 7 bases are shared with TRBD1. The V gene's germline CDR1 is SGHDT and CDR2 YYEEEE. The V segment lost 7 bases and the J segment 3 bases; nucleotides outside the gene matches: 10. This CDR3 is built from 15 residues. The CDR3 bases are TGTGCCAGCTCCCTCCTGGGACAGTTCAATCAGCCCCAGCATTTT. It yields the protein CASSLLGQFNQPQHF.

The gene calls are TRBV29-1 and TRBJ1-1; D call uncertain. This CDR3 region has 11 residues. Trimming stripped 3 bases from V and 6 bases from J, with 8 bases between. CDR1 and CDR2 (germline): SQVTM, ANQGSEA. In nucleotides, the CDR3 is TGCAGCGTTGAGGAGAAAGCTGAAGCTTTCTTT. Translation: CSVEEKAEAFF.

This clonotype was seen a few times. The V and J genes are TRBV7-2 and TRBJ1-5; no firm D call. The V gene lost 1 base and the J gene lost 2 bases, with 12 bases spanning the gap. This CDR3 is 16 amino acids long. Germline V gives CDR1 SGHTA, CDR2 FQGNSA. The CDR3 region has the DNA TGTGCCAGCAGCTTAGATGCGTCGACCGGCAATCAGCCCCAGCATTTT. Translating gives CASSLDASTGNQPQHF.

Many counts were recorded for this clonotype. J is TRBJ1-2 and V is TRBV20-1, with no clear D. V lost 3 bases, J lost 4 bases, and 12 bases lay in between. Germline V gives CDR1 DFQATT, CDR2 SNEGSKA (reference sequence). The CDR3 length is 13 residues. The CDR3 loop is CSASYRMGYGYTF. DNA for the CDR3: TGCAGTGCTAGCTATAGGATGGGCTATGGCTACACCTTC.

At least ten counts were recorded for this clonotype. V is TRBV7-2 and J is TRBJ1-2, with a possible D match to TRBD1 (6 bases). Germline V gives CDR1 SGHTA, CDR2 FQGNSA. Trimming cost V 3 bases and J 6 bases, with 14 bases left between them. The CDR3 is 14 amino acids. The CDR3 sequence: CASSLTGVWNGYTF. The DNA of the CDR3 is TGTGCCAGCAGCTTGACAGGTGTTTGGAATGGCTACACCTTC.

This clonotype appeared many times. The V call is TRBV12-3 or TRBV12-4, the J call TRBJ1-1; unclear D gene. The CDR3 has 11 residues. V lost 6 bases and J 11 bases, leaving 13 bases between the germline ends. CDR3 sequence reads: CASSERVHAFF. CDR3 DNA sequence: TGTGCCAGCAGCGAGCGGGTTCATGCTTTCTTT.

In its sample, this clonotype was seen a few times. This rearrangement joins TRBV7-2 to TRBJ2-7, with 10 positions matching TRBD1. V shed 6 bases, J shed 5 bases, and the junction held 13 bases outside the gene matches. There are 16 residues in the CDR3. The germline V gene has CDR1 SGHTA and CDR2 FQGNSA. The chain's CDR3 is CASSYLPGTGDHEQYF. CDR3 DNA: TGTGCCAGCAGTTACTTACCCGGGACAGGGGACCACGAGCAGTACTTC.

This clonotype was detected ten times or more. The V and J genes are TRBV7-2 and TRBJ2-7; TRBD2 aligns across 9 bases. V lost 3 bases, J lost 4 bases, and 7 bases stayed unmatched. The CDR3 has 15 amino acids. CDR1 and CDR2 from the germline V gene are SGHTA and FQGNSA. The CDR3 DNA sequence: TGTGCCAGCAGCTTGGGGAGGCTAGCGGGATACGAGCAGTACTTC. It yields the protein CASSLGRLAGYEQYF.

This clonotype was seen only a few times. This sequence joins TRBV6-2 or TRBV6-3 and TRBJ1-2; tentative D call: TRBD1 (5 bases). The CDR3 runs to 14 residues. CDR1 is MNHEY, CDR2 SVGEGT, per germline. Trimming stripped 0 bases from V and 7 bases from J, with 12 bases between. The CDR3 coding sequence is TGTGCCAGCAGTTACTCACACAGGACCGGTGGCTACACCTTC. This codes for CASSYSHRTGGYTF.

In the case of this clonotype: A much bigger clone sits one base away, suggesting this may be a read error. This chain uses TRBV7-2 with TRBJ1-1; possible D gene TRBD1, 5 bases. Between the trimmed V and J ends, which lost 2 bases and 8 bases, there was a span of 12 bases. The germline V gene has CDR1 SGHTA and CDR2 FQGNSA. This CDR3 has 13 residues. CDR3 DNA sequence: TGTGCCAGCAGCTTAATGGGGACCCAAGAAGCTTTCTTT. It is translated as CASSLMGTQEAFF. The complete variable domain, with remaining parts taken from reference TRBV7-2 and TRBJ1-1, reads GAGVSQSPSNKVTEKGKDVELRCDPISGHTALYWYRQSLGQGLEFLIYFQGNSAPDKSGLPSDRFSAERTGGSVSTLTIQRTQQEDSAVYLCASSLMGTQEAFFGQGTRLTVV.

CDR3 loop: CSVQDRYEQFF. The CDR3 DNA follows: TGCAGTGTGCAGGATCGCTATGAGCAGTTCTTC. J is TRBJ2-7 and V is TRBV20-1; D not resolved. With the DNA end fitting TRBJ2-1 better, the J assignment may be wrong. Germline-derived CDR1 and CDR2 are DFQATT and SNEGSKA (reference sequence). The CDR3 length is 11 residues.

Comments on this clonotype: A junction boundary mismatches the germline segment, possibly from a read error. The chain employs TRBV10-3 and TRBJ1-5; D is undetermined. The CDR3 loop spans 15 amino acids. Germline V lookup: CDR1 ENHRY, CDR2 SYGVKD. Here the CDR3 reads CASSFAALSNQPQHF. The CDR3 bases are TGTGCCAGCAGTTTCGCGGCTCTTAGCAATCAGCCCCAGCATTTT.

The chain couples TRBV15 to TRBJ2-7; 8 bases map to TRBD2. V was pared by 3 bases and J by 5 bases, with 12 bases of the junction left unmatched. Germline CDR1 reads LNHNV; CDR2 reads YYDKDF (reference sequence). The CDR3 sequence is 16 residues long. CDR3 region: CATSRAGGGAWNEQYF. In nucleotides, the CDR3 is TGTGCCACCAGCAGGGCCGGGGGGGGCGCGTGGAACGAGCAGTACTTC.

This clonotype was observed at least ten times. This sequence joins TRBV29-1 and TRBJ1-1; the D gene is possibly TRBD1 (6 bases). Per germline, CDR1 SQVTM and CDR2 ANQGSEA. The CDR3 runs 13 residues. The ends were cut back, 5 bases at V and 1 base at J, with 11 bases in the middle. The CDR3 region has the DNA TGCAGCGTTCAAAGGACAGAGAACACTGAAGCTTTCTTT. This codes for CSVQRTENTEAFF.

The rearrangement joins TRBV6-6 to TRBJ2-7; a possible D gene is TRBD1 (6 bases). The V end lost 5 bases, the J end lost 6 bases, and 17 bases lay between the germline ends. Germline V gives CDR1 MNHNY, CDR2 SVGAGI (reference sequence). This CDR3 contains 14 residues. CDR3 in amino acids: CASSPQQGTSEQYF. DNA of the CDR3: TGTGCCAGCAGTCCTCAACAGGGTACGAGCGAGCAGTACTTC.